This entry lists 21 T cell receptor beta chains sequenced from one sample in a study of blood T cell repertoires in COVID-19. Some clones are missing from TCRdb's copy, which holds only in-frame ones; the method was immunoSEQ multiplex PCR. The profile shows 370,000 or so clones, roughly 77% of them singletons. Sequencing was carried out using peripheral blood. Receptors were obtained from a human donor with acute or convalescent COVID-19. The donor label of this sample is uncertain.

The V and J genes are TRBV7-2 and TRBJ1-5; possibly TRBD1 for D (5 bases). Trimming left V 6 bases short and J 5 bases short, with 14 bases between. In germline, CDR1 is SGHTA, CDR2 FQGNSA. The CDR3 extends over 14 amino acids. CDR3 DNA: TGTGCCAGCAGACGTGGACATCTTGATCAGCCCCAGCATTTT. Residues: CASRRGHLDQPQHF.

V is TRBV7-8 and J is TRBJ1-1; 7 bases agree with TRBD1. Losses at the gene ends were 5 bases for V and 1 base for J; bases not matched to a gene: 13. Germline V gives CDR1 SGHVS, CDR2 FQNEAQ. The CDR3 covers 17 residues. The CDR3, as DNA: TGTGCCAGCAGCGGCGAAACAGGGGTTCGTAAGAACACTGAAGCTTTCTTT. Its protein is CASSGETGVRKNTEAFF.

Only one count was recorded for this clone. The CDR3 DNA reads as TGTGCCAGCAGCCAAGGTCTAGCGTCGCAAGAGACCCAGTACTTC. Translated: CASSQGLASQETQYF. The chain has TRBV3-1 (or the pseudogene TRBV3-2) and TRBJ2-5; a possible D gene is TRBD2 (6 bases). The V and J ends lost 1 base and 2 bases respectively, with 11 bases between them. The CDR3 has 15 amino acids. Germline lookup yields CDR1 LGHDT and CDR2 YNNKEL (reference sequence).

The V gene is TRBV5-6, the J gene TRBJ1-1, with D possibly matching TRBD1 (6 bases). There are 14 residues in the CDR3. From germline, CDR1 is SGHDT and CDR2 YYEEEE. Trimming cost V 5 bases and J 1 base, with 12 bases left between them. DNA of the CDR3: TGTGCCAGCAGTGAAGGACAGCCGAACACTGAAGCTTTCTTT. Amino acid sequence: CASSEGQPNTEAFF.

The V call is TRBV5-1, the J call TRBJ2-5, with D possibly TRBD2 on 7 matching bases. The CDR3 consists of 14 residues. V lost 4 bases and J 1 base, leaving 11 bases between the germline ends. Germline CDR1 and CDR2: SGHRS and YFSETQ. The CDR3 sequence is CASSRGGGQETQYF. CDR3 coding DNA: TGCGCCAGCAGCAGGGGGGGAGGCCAAGAGACCCAGTACTTC.

This sequence joins TRBV6-5 and TRBJ1-3; no clear D gene. CDR1 is MNHEY and CDR2 is SVGAGI in the germline V gene. The CDR3 has 14 amino acids. The V and J ends lost 2 bases and 2 bases respectively, with 7 bases between them. The CDR3 sequence is CASSYDSTGNTIYF. The CDR3 nucleotides are TGTGCCAGCAGTTACGACTCAACTGGAAACACCATATATTTT.

V gene TRBV27 combines with J gene TRBJ1-5; D is ambiguous. The CDR3 is 14 amino acids. Trimming cost V 8 bases and J 6 bases, with 17 bases left between them. Germline V gene sequence: CDR1 MNHEY, CDR2 SMNVEV (reference sequence). In nucleotides, the CDR3 is TGTGCCAGCGGAACGTCGGGATATGGTCAGCCCCAGCATTTT. It encodes CASGTSGYGQPQHF.

The V and J genes are TRBV6-4 and TRBJ2-3; 9 bases match TRBD2. This CDR3 contains 16 residues. V was pared by 4 bases and J by 0 bases, with 5 bases of the junction left unmatched. Germline CDR1 and CDR2: MRHNA and SNTAGT. For the CDR3, the DNA is TGTGCCAGCAGTGTCCAGGGACTAGCTAGCACAGATACGCAGTATTTT. Translation: CASSVQGLASTDTQYF.

The genes are TRBV5-1 and TRBJ2-7, with D possibly matching TRBD1 (6 bases). V lost 0 bases to trimming and J lost 7 bases, with 17 bases between them. Germline V gene data show CDR1 as SGHRS and CDR2 as YFSETQ. This CDR3 has 15 amino acids. The CDR3 DNA sequence: TGCGCCAGCAGCTTGGCTTCCGGCAGGGGAGATGAGCAGTACTTC. It is translated as CASSLASGRGDEQYF.

The rearrangement joins TRBV28 to TRBJ1-4, with D possibly TRBD1 on 5 matching bases. CDR1 is MDHEN, CDR2 SYDVKM, per germline. The CDR3 is 15 residues long. V dropped 11 bases and J dropped 0 bases, with 16 bases sitting between them. CDR3 bases: TGTGCCGCCGCCCAGGGAGGAGCAACTAATGAAAAACTGTTTTTT. It translates to CAAAQGGATNEKLFF.

For the CDR3, the DNA is TGTGCCAGCAGCCAAGTATTCACAGATACGCAGTATTTT. Translating it yields CASSQVFTDTQYF. This chain uses TRBV14 with TRBJ2-3; D remains unclear. The CDR3 totals 13 residues. Trimming left V 1 base short and J 2 bases short, with 4 bases between. Germline-derived CDR1 and CDR2 are SGHDN and FVKESK.

The CDR3 loop reads CASSLPGGDTQYF. CDR3 nucleotides: TGTGCCAGCAGTTTGCCTGGAGGAGATACGCAGTATTTT. The rearrangement links TRBV12-3 or TRBV12-4 to TRBJ2-3; D might be TRBD2 (5 bases). Deletions cut 3 bases from V and 5 bases from J, with 9 bases between. The CDR3 covers 13 residues.

This clone was observed once. The rearrangement joins TRBV25-1 to TRBJ1-6, with 8 bases identical to TRBD1. The germline V gene encodes CDR1 MGHDK and CDR2 SYGVNS. This CDR3 is 15 amino acids long. After removal of 6 bases from V and 6 bases from J, the junction contained 7 bases not matched to a gene. The CDR3 sequence is CASSPTGGINSPLHF. CDR3 sequence (DNA): TGTGCCAGCAGCCCCACAGGGGGGATTAATTCACCCCTCCACTTT.

This clone showed up just a few times. V usage is TRBV18 and J usage is TRBJ2-2, with a weak D call TRBD1 (6 bases). Germline loops: CDR1 KGHSH, CDR2 LQKENI. V gave up 4 bases and J gave up 1 base, with 7 bases separating them. The CDR3 runs to 14 residues. Written as DNA, the CDR3 is TGTGCCAGCTCACTGGGACAGAACACCGGGGAGCTGTTTTTT. Its translation: CASSLGQNTGELFF.

This chain joins TRBV30 and TRBJ2-3; 10 bases agree with TRBD2. CDR3 length equals 18 residues. Germline CDR1 GTSNPN, CDR2 SVGIG (reference sequence). V was pared by 0 bases and J by 3 bases, with 12 bases of the junction left unmatched. The DNA of the CDR3 is TGTGCCTGGAGTGTTGGAAGCGGGGGGGGTCTCCGTACAGATACGCAGTATTTT. Translated, it gives CAWSVGSGGGLRTDTQYF.

V is TRBV3-1 (or the pseudogene TRBV3-2) and J is TRBJ1-1, with D tentatively TRBD1 (6 bases). The CDR3 consists of 14 residues. From germline, CDR1 is LGHDT and CDR2 YNNKEL (reference sequence). Trimming removed 3 bases from V and 7 bases from J, with 15 bases in between. CDR3 residues: CASSHLTGTYEAFF. CDR3 DNA: TGTGCCAGCAGCCACCTAACAGGGACCTATGAAGCTTTCTTT.

The J gene is TRBJ1-5, the V gene TRBV6-4, with D unresolved. V lost 5 bases and J lost 9, with 14 bases in between. Germline V gene data show CDR1 as MRHNA and CDR2 as SNTAGT. The CDR3 totals 13 residues. The CDR3 region has the DNA TGTGCCAGCAGTATCAATGAGTATGGGCCCCAGCATTTT. Translating gives CASSINEYGPQHF.

V is TRBV5-1 and J is TRBJ2-4, with TRBD1 as a possible D gene (6 bases). The CDR3 sequence is 15 residues long. With 0 bases removed from V and 6 bases from J, the gap between germline ends came to 13 bases. CDR1 is SGHRS, CDR2 YFSETQ, per germline. The DNA of the CDR3 is TGCGCCAGCAGCTTGGCGAATCCAGGGGTAAACATTCAGTACTTC. The encoded protein is CASSLANPGVNIQYF.

The chain employs TRBV18 and TRBJ2-2; no firm D call. Germline CDR1 and CDR2: KGHSH and LQKENI. V lost 4 bases and J 4 bases, leaving 13 bases between the germline ends. This CDR3 spans 15 amino acids. In DNA, the CDR3 is TGTGCCAGCTCACTAAATAGCCTACCCACCGGGGAGCTGTTTTTT. Residues: CASSLNSLPTGELFF. Based on the CDR3 plus reference TRBV18 and TRBJ2-2, the full variable domain is NAGVMQNPRHLVRRRGQEARLRCSPMKGHSHVYWYRQLPEEGLKFMVYLQKENIIDESGMPKERFSAEFPKEGPSILRIQQVVRGDSAAYFCASSLNSLPTGELFFGEGSRLTVL.

The V gene is TRBV28, the J gene TRBJ1-5; the match to TRBD1 covers 8 bases. The CDR3 totals 14 residues. Germline CDR1 reads MDHEN; CDR2 reads SYDVKM. The ends lost 2 bases at V and 7 bases at J; junction bases unmatched: 4. CDR3 residues: CASSLGRGRQPQHF. Here the CDR3 DNA reads TGTGCCAGCAGTTTAGGCAGGGGGCGACAGCCCCAGCATTTT.

This chain uses TRBV27 with TRBJ1-5, with 9 bases identical to TRBD1. The CDR3 consists of 14 residues. Germline trimming cut 5 bases from V and 7 bases from J; bases unmatched to any gene: 6. CDR1 MNHEY and CDR2 SMNVEV come from the germline V gene (reference sequence). CDR3 residues: CASSDRGSRQPQHF. CDR3 coding DNA: TGTGCCAGCAGTGACAGGGGGTCAAGGCAGCCCCAGCATTTT.